Each of the 4 T cell receptor beta chains below was sequenced from the same sample in a study of CD8+CD57+ T cells in acquired aplastic anemia. CDR3 and TCR beta VDJ profiling relied on genomic DNA as the template. TCRdb reprocessed the reads via MiXCR and lists one record per CDR3 protein. This table has roughly 300,000 distinct CDR3 sequences, approximately 55% appearing once. The material sequenced was sorted CD4+, CD8+, or CD8+CD57+ T cells (not recorded which) from PBMCs. The receptors derive from a human donor with severe aplastic anemia or a healthy control (not recorded which).

CDR3 sequence: CASSSSGGYTF. The CDR3 DNA is TGTGCCAGCAGCTCGTCAGGGGGCTACACCTTC. V and J are TRBV7-3 and TRBJ1-2, with D tentatively TRBD1 (5 bases). V lost 4 bases, J lost 8 bases, and 8 bases lay in between. This CDR3 comprises 11 residues. CDR1 is SGHTA, CDR2 FQGTGA, per germline.

This chain joins TRBV7-6 and TRBJ2-1; 9 bases align to TRBD1. CDR1 and CDR2 (germline): SGHVS, FNYEAQ. The CDR3 loop spans 16 amino acids. V was pared by 3 bases and J by 6 bases, with 9 bases of the junction left unmatched. CDR3 in DNA: TGTGCCAGCAGCTTTCAGACCGGGACAGGGCCCAATGAGCAGTTCTTC. It codes for CASSFQTGTGPNEQFF.

The chain recombines TRBV20-1 with TRBJ2-7; D may be TRBD2 (5 bases). CDR3 length: 12 residues. V dropped 7 bases and J dropped 4 bases, with 14 bases sitting between them. Germline CDR1 and CDR2: DFQATT and SNEGSKA (reference sequence). CDR3 nucleotides: TGCAGTGTTCGAGGGCCCGGTTACGAGCAGTACTTC. This codes for CSVRGPGYEQYF.

The gene calls are TRBV29-1 and TRBJ2-7, with TRBD2 matching 10 bases. The CDR3 extends over 15 amino acids. The ends lost 0 bases at V and 4 bases at J; junction bases unmatched: 6. CDR1 and CDR2 (germline): SQVTM, ANQGSEA. CDR3: CSVEELLAGVYEQYF. For the CDR3, the DNA is TGCAGCGTTGAAGAGCTGCTAGCGGGAGTTTACGAGCAGTACTTC.